The 15 T cell receptor beta chains reported below all come from one sample, sequenced in a study of memory CD4+ T cells and cytomegalovirus serostatus. Libraries were prepared by immunoSEQ multiplex PCR; TCRdb keeps only in-frame clonotypes and omits some of them. This table has approximately 40,000 clones, around 78% appearing once. Single viable CD3+CD4+CD8-CD45RO+ cells were sorted as the memory CD4+ T cells. The sequencing input was memory CD4+ T cells from blood. The receptors come from an adult in good health and CMV-seronegative.

There are a few counts of this clone. The chain combines TRBV4-1 with TRBJ2-5; weak D call: TRBD2 (6 bases). Trimming shortened V by 1 base and J by 5 bases, and 8 bases separated the two germline ends. The CDR3 contains 13 residues. The germline V gene has CDR1 MGHRA and CDR2 YSYEKL. The CDR3 DNA reads as TGCGCCAGCAGCCAAGTACGGGGGGAGACCCAGTACTTC. Translation gives CASSQVRGETQYF.

This chain joins TRBV10-3 and TRBJ2-7; no definite D call. This CDR3 has 16 amino acids. Germline V gene data show CDR1 as ENHRY and CDR2 as SYGVKD. Deletions cut 0 bases from V and 2 bases from J, with 14 bases between. In DNA, the CDR3 is TGTGCCATCAGTGAGTCAGGCGGCCGGTCAACCTACGAGCAGTACTTC. Encoded protein: CAISESGGRSTYEQYF.

The chain joins TRBV30 to TRBJ2-7; tentatively, D is TRBD2 (6 bases). This CDR3 has 13 residues. CDR1 and CDR2 (germline): GTSNPN, SVGIG (reference sequence). This chain's CDR3 is CAQGGRKSYEQYF. CDR3 nucleotide sequence: TGTGCTCAAGGAGGGCGAAAATCCTACGAGCAGTACTTC.

This sequence joins TRBV18 and TRBJ2-2; 8 bases are shared with TRBD1. The CDR3 sequence is 16 residues long. CDR1 and CDR2 (germline): KGHSH, LQKENI. With V trimmed by 3 bases and J by 8 bases, 11 bases remained unmatched. CDR3: CASSPGTGRRVGELFF. The CDR3 DNA follows: TGTGCCAGCTCACCCGGGACAGGAAGAAGAGTAGGGGAGCTGTTTTTT. The full variable domain, with the rest looked up from reference TRBV18 and TRBJ2-2, is NAGVMQNPRHLVRRRGQEARLRCSPMKGHSHVYWYRQLPEEGLKFMVYLQKENIIDESGMPKERFSAEFPKEGPSILRIQQVVRGDSAAYFCASSPGTGRRVGELFFGEGSRLTVL.

CDR3 nucleotides: TGTGCCAGCAGCGGGACAGCTTTATCTGGAAACACCATATATTTT. Its translation is CASSGTALSGNTIYF. This chain joins TRBV6-5 and TRBJ1-3; 7 bases align to TRBD1. CDR1 and CDR2 from the germline V gene are MNHEY and SVGAGI. Germline trimming cut 6 bases from V and 1 base from J; bases unmatched to any gene: 6. The length of the CDR3 is 15 residues.

The chain uses TRBV9 and TRBJ2-3; D is perhaps TRBD2 (6 bases). The V and J ends lost 0 bases and 0 bases respectively, with 14 bases between them. The CDR3 has 17 amino acids. Germline V gene sequence: CDR1 SGDLS, CDR2 YYNGEE. The CDR3, as DNA: TGTGCCAGCAGCGTAGCGTCGACTAGAACTAGCACAGATACGCAGTATTTT. Its protein is CASSVASTRTSTDTQYF. The whole variable domain, filled in from reference TRBV9 and TRBJ2-3, reads DSGVTQTPKHLITATGQRVTLRCSPRSGDLSVYWYQQSLDQGLQFLIQYYNGEERAKGNILERFSAQQFPDLHSELNLSSLELGDSALYFCASSVASTRTSTDTQYFGPGTRLTVL.

CDR3 region: CASTGVLYNEQFF. CDR3 nucleotide sequence: TGTGCCTCCACAGGGGTCCTTTACAATGAGCAGTTCTTC. The V gene is TRBV30, the J gene TRBJ2-1, with 7 nucleotides matching TRBD1. With 7 bases clipped from V and 4 bases from J, the junction kept 7 bases outside the gene matches. Germline V gene data show CDR1 as GTSNPN and CDR2 as SVGIG (reference sequence). The CDR3 sequence is 13 residues long. Full variable domain (outside the CDR3, taken from reference TRBV30 and TRBJ2-1): SQTIHQWPATLVQPVGSPLSLECTVEGTSNPNLYWYRQAAGRGLQLLFYSVGIGQISSEVPQNLSASRPQDRQFILSSKKLLLSDSGFYLCASTGVLYNEQFFGPGTRLTVL.

The rearrangement links TRBV13 to TRBJ1-6; possibly TRBD1 for D (5 bases). V lost 4 bases, J lost 4 bases, and 8 bases lay in between. This CDR3 has 14 amino acids. Germline values: CDR1 PRHDT, CDR2 FYEKMQ (reference sequence). CDR3 region: CASSSRTYNSPLHF. The CDR3 DNA reads as TGTGCCAGCAGCTCTAGGACATATAATTCACCCCTCCACTTT.

There are a few counts of this clone. The gene calls are TRBV6-1 and TRBJ2-3; D ambiguous. The germline V gene has CDR1 MNHNS and CDR2 SASEGT. This CDR3 spans 14 amino acids. The V end was cut by 10 bases, the J end by 2 bases, with 16 bases between. The CDR3 DNA reads as TGTGCCATCATGCTAGGCAGCCTCACAGATACGCAGTATTTT. It codes for CAIMLGSLTDTQYF.

This chain joins TRBV5-1 and TRBJ1-2; no clear D. The V and J ends lost 2 bases and 5 bases respectively, with 13 bases between them. Germline assignment: CDR1 SGHRS and CDR2 YFSETQ. The CDR3 is made up of 14 amino acids. The CDR3 loop is CASSFAPTDYGYTF. As DNA, the CDR3 is TGCGCCAGCAGCTTTGCCCCCACAGATTATGGCTACACCTTC.

The V and J genes are TRBV10-3 and TRBJ1-5; TRBD1 is a possible D gene (5 bases). Germline V lookup: CDR1 ENHRY, CDR2 SYGVKD. This CDR3 contains 17 residues. Trimming shortened V by 0 bases and J by 2 bases, and 14 bases separated the two germline ends. DNA of the CDR3: TGTGCCATCAGTGAGTCCCTGAGGGGTGGTGGCAATCAGCCCCAGCATTTT. Encoded protein: CAISESLRGGGNQPQHF.

This sequence joins TRBV7-8 and TRBJ1-1; D gene ambiguous. The CDR3 length is 15 residues. The germline V and J ends were trimmed by 2 bases and 4 bases, with 14 bases remaining between them. Germline V gives CDR1 SGHVS, CDR2 FQNEAQ. Here the CDR3 reads CASSLNRVTGTEAFF. The CDR3 DNA reads as TGTGCCAGCAGCTTAAATAGGGTGACGGGCACTGAAGCTTTCTTT.

This clone has only one observation. The chain has TRBV5-4 and TRBJ1-3; no firm D call. Trimming removed 0 bases from V and 3 bases from J, with 13 bases in between. This CDR3 is built from 16 residues. The germline gives CDR1 SGHNT, CDR2 YYREEE (reference sequence). The CDR3 nucleotides read TGTGCCAGCAGCTTGGGGGCGGGATCAAGTGGAAACACCATATATTTT. This codes for CASSLGAGSSGNTIYF.

This chain connects TRBV9 to TRBJ2-2; no reliable D call. Trimming pared 0 bases from V and 3 bases from J, leaving 9 bases between. The CDR3 covers 15 residues. Germline CDR1 reads SGDLS; CDR2 reads YYNGEE. CDR3: CASSVARDYTGELFF. CDR3 DNA sequence: TGTGCCAGCAGCGTAGCTAGGGATTACACCGGGGAGCTGTTTTTT.

The V and J genes are TRBV19 and TRBJ2-7; possibly TRBD2 for D (7 bases). Per germline, CDR1 LNHDA and CDR2 SQIVND (reference sequence). This CDR3 has 16 amino acids. V was cut by 4 bases and J by 2 bases, with 18 bases left in between. CDR3: CASSTGEGGRPYEQYF. DNA for the CDR3: TGTGCCAGTAGTACAGGGGAGGGGGGACGACCCTACGAGCAGTACTTC.